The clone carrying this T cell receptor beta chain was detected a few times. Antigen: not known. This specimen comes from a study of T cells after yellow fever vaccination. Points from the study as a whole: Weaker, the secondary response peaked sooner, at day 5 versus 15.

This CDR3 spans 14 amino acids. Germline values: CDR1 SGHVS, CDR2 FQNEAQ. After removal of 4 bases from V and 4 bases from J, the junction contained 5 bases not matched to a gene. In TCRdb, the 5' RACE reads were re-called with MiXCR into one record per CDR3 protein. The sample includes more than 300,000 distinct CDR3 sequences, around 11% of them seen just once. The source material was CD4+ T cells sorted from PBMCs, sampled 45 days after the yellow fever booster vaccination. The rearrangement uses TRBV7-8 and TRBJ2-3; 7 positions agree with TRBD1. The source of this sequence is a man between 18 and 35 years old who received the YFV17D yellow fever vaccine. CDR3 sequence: CASSSEGAPDTQYF. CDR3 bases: TGTGCCAGCAGCTCTGAGGGGGCCCCAGATACGCAGTATTTT.